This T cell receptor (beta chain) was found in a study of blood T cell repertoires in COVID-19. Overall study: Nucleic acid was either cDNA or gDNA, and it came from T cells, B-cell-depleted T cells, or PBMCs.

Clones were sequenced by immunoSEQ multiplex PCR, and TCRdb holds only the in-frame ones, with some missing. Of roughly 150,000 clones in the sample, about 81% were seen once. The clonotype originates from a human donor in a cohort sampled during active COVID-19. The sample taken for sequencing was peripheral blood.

CDR3 sequence: CASSQDRTAIYGYTF. The CDR3 nucleotides are TGCGCCAGCAGCCAAGATCGGACAGCCATCTATGGCTACACCTTC. This chain connects TRBV4-3 to TRBJ1-2; tentative D call: TRBD1 (6 bases). V lost 0 bases and J 4 bases, leaving 12 bases between the germline ends. This CDR3 has 15 residues. Germline CDR1 reads LGHNA; CDR2 reads YSLEER.